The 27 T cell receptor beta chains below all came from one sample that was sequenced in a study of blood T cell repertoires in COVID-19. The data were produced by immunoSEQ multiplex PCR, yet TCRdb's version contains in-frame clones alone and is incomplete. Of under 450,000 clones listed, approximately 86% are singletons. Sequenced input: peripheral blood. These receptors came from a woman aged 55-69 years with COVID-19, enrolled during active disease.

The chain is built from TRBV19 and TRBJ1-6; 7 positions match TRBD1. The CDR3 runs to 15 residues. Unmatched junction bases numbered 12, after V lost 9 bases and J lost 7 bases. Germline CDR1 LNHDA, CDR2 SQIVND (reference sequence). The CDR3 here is CASRWGTARNSPLHF. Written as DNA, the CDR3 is TGTGCCAGCAGATGGGGGACAGCCCGGAATTCACCCCTCCACTTT.

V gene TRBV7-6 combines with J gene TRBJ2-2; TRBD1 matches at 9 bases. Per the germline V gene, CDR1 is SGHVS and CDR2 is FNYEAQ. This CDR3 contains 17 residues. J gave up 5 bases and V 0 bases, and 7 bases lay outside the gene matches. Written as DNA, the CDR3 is TGTGCCAGCAGCTTAGCTCCACAGGGGGCATTGACCGGGGAGCTGTTTTTT. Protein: CASSLAPQGALTGELFF.

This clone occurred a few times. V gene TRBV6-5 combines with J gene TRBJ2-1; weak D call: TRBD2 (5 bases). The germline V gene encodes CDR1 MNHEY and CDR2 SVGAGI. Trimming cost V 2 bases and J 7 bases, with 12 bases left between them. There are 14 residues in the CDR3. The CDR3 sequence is CASSYIGSFNEQFF. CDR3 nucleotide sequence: TGTGCCAGCAGTTACATAGGGAGTTTTAATGAGCAGTTCTTC.

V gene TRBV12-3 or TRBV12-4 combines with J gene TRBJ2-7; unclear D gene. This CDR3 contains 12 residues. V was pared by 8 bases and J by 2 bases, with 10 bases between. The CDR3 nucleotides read TGTGCCAGCGGATATGGGCCCTACGAGCAGTACTTC. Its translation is CASGYGPYEQYF.

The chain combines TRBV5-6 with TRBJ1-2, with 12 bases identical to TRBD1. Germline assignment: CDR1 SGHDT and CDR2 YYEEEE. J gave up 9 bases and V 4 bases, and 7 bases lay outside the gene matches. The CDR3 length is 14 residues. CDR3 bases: TGTGCCAGCAGCACCGGGACAGGGGGCGTTAGCTACACCTTC. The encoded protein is CASSTGTGGVSYTF.

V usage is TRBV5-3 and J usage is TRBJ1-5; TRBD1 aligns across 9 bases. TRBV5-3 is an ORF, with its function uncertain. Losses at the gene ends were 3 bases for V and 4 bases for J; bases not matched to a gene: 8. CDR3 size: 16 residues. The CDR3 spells CARSWGTGHYNQPQHF. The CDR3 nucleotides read TGTGCCAGAAGCTGGGGGACAGGGCATTATAATCAGCCCCAGCATTTT.

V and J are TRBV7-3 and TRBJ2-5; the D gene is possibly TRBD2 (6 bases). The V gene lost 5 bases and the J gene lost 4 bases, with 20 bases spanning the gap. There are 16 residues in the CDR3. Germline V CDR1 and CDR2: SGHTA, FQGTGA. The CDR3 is CASSAGLGGHGETQYF. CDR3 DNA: TGTGCCAGCAGCGCCGGCCTCGGAGGGCACGGAGAGACCCAGTACTTC.

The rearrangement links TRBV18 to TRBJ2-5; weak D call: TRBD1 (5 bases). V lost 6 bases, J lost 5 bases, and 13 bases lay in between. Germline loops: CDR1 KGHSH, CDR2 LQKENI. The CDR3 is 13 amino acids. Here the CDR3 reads CASSPGGAETQYF. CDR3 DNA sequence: TGTGCCAGCTCGCCTGGTGGGGCGGAGACCCAGTACTTC.

Here the CDR3 reads CASSLGQGFARDTF. The CDR3 DNA follows: TGTGCCAGCAGCTTGGGACAGGGATTCGCAAGGGACACCTTC. This chain links TRBV5-5 with TRBJ1-2; 7 bases fit TRBD1. V shed 0 bases and J 12 bases; nucleotides not matched to a gene: 11. This CDR3 comprises 14 residues. CDR1 and CDR2 (germline): SGHKS, YYEKEE (reference sequence).

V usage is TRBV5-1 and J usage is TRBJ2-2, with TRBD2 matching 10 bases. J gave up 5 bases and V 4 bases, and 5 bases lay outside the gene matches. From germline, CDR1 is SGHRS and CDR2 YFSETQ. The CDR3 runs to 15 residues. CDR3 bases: TGCGCCAGCAGCATAGCGGGGGGAGATACCGGGGAGCTGTTTTTT. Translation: CASSIAGGDTGELFF.

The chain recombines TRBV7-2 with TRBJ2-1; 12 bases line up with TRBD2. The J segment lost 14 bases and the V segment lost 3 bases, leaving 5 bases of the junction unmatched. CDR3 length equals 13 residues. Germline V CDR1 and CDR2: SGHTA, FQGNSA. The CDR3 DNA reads TGTGCCAGCAGCTTGACTAGCGGGGGTAAAAAGTTCTTC. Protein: CASSLTSGGKKFF.

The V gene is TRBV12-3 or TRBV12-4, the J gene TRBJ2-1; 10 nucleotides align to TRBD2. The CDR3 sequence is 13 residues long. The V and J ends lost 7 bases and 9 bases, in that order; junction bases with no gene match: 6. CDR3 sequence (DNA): TGTGCCAGCACCACTAGCGGGATGGGTGAGCAGTTCTTC. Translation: CASTTSGMGEQFF.

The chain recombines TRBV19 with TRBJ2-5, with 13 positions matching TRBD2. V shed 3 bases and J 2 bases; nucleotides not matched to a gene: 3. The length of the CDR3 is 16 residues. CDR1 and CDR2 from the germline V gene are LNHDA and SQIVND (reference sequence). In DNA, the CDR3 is TGTGCCAGTAGTATCCTACTAGCGGGGGGGCAAGAGACCCAGTACTTC. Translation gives CASSILLAGGQETQYF.

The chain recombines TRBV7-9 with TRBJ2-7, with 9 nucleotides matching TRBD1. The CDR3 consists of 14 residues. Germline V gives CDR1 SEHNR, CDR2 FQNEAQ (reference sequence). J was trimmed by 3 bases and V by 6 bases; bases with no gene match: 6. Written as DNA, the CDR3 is TGTGCCAGCAGTCCGGGACAGGGCTACTACGAGCAGTACTTC. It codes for CASSPGQGYYEQYF.

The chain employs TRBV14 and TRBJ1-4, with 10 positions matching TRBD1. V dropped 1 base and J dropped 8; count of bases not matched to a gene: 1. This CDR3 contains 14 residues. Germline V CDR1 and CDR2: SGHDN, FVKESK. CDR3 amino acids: CASSQGDRGEKLFF. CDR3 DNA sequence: TGTGCCAGCAGCCAAGGGGACAGGGGAGAAAAACTGTTTTTT.

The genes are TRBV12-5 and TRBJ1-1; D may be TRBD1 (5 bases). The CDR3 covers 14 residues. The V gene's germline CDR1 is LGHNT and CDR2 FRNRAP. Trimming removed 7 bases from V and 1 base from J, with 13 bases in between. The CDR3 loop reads CASAFRGGNTEAFF. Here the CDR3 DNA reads TGTGCTAGTGCCTTTCGGGGGGGGAACACTGAAGCTTTCTTT.

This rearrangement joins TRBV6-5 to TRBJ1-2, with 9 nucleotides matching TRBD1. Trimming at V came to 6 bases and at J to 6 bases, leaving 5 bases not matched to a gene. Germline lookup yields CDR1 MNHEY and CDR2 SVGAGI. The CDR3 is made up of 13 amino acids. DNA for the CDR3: TGTGCCAGCAGACAACAGGGGGCTGATGGCTACACCTTC. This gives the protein CASRQQGADGYTF.

Written as DNA, the CDR3 is TGTGCCAGCAGCTTAGCGGAGGTGAGGGGGACTGAAGCTTTCTTT. It specifies CASSLAEVRGTEAFF. J is TRBJ1-1 and V is TRBV7-9; D may be TRBD1 (6 bases). Germline loops: CDR1 SEHNR, CDR2 FQNEAQ (reference sequence). V was trimmed by 0 bases and J by 5 bases, leaving 13 bases between them. CDR3 length equals 15 residues.

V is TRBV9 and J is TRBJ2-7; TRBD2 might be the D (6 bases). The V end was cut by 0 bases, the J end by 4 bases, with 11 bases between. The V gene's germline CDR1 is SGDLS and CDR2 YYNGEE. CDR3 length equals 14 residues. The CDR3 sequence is CASSVVGGSYEQYF. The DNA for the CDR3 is TGTGCCAGCAGCGTAGTGGGGGGAAGTTACGAGCAGTACTTC.

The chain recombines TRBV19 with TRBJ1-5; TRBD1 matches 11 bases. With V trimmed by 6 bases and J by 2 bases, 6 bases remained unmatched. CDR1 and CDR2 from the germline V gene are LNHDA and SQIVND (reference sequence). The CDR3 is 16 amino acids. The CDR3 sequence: CASRKGTGGGNQPQHF. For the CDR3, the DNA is TGTGCCAGTAGGAAAGGGACAGGGGGAGGCAATCAGCCCCAGCATTTT.

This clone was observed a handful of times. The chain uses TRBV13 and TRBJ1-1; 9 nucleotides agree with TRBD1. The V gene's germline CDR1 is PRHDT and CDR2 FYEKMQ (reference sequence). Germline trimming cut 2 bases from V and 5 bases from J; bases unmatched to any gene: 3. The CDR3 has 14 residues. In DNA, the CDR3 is TGTGCCAGCAGCTTAAACAGGGGGCAAACTGAAGCTTTCTTT. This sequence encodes CASSLNRGQTEAFF.

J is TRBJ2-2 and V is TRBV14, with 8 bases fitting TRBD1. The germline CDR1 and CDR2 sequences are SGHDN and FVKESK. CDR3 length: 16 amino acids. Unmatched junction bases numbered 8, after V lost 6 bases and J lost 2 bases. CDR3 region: CASSSPGQVNTGELFF. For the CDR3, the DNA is TGTGCCAGCAGTTCACCGGGACAGGTTAACACCGGGGAGCTGTTTTTT.

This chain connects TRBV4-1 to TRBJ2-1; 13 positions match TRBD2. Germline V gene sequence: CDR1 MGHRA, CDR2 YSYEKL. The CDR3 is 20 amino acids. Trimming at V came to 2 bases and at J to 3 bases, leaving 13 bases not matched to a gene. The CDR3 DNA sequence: TGCGCCAGCAGCCAAAGTGGGCGACTAGCGGGGGGCGTGGACTACAATGAGCAGTTCTTC. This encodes CASSQSGRLAGGVDYNEQFF.

The CDR3 sequence: CASSLKRLGGEETQYF. Written as DNA, the CDR3 is TGTGCCAGCAGCTTAAAGAGATTGGGGGGAGAAGAGACCCAGTACTTC. The chain recombines TRBV7-9 with TRBJ2-5; TRBD2 is a possible D gene (6 bases). CDR3 length: 16 amino acids. With 2 bases removed from V and 3 bases from J, the gap between germline ends came to 16 bases. Germline V lookup: CDR1 SEHNR, CDR2 FQNEAQ (reference sequence).

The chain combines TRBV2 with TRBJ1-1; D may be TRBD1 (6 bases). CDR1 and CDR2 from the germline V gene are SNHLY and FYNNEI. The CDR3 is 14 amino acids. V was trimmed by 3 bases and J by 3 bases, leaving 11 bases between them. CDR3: CASSEWGGDTEAFF. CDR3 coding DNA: TGTGCCAGCAGTGAGTGGGGGGGCGACACTGAAGCTTTCTTT.

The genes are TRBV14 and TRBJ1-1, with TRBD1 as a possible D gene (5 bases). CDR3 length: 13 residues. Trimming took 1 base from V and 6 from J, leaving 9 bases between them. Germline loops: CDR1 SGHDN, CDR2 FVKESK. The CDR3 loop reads CASSQVAGSEAFF. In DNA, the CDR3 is TGTGCCAGCAGCCAAGTTGCAGGGTCTGAAGCTTTCTTT.

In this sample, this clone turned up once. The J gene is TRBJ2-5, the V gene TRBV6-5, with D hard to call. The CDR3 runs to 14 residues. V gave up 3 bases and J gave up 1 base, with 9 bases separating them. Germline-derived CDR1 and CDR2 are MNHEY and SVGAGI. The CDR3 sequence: CASSYSWSQETQYF. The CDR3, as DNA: TGTGCCAGCAGTTATTCGTGGAGCCAAGAGACCCAGTACTTC.